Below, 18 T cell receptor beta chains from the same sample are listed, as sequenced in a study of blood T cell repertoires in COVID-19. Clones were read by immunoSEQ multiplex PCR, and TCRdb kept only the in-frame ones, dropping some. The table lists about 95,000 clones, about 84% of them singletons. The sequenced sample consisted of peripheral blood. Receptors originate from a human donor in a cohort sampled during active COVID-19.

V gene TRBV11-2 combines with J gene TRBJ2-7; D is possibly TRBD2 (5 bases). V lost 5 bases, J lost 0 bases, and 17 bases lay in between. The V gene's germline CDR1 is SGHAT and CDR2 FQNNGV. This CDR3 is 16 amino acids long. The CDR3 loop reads CASSLASSMSSYEQYF. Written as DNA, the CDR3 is TGTGCCAGCAGCCTGGCTAGCTCTATGAGCTCCTACGAGCAGTACTTC.

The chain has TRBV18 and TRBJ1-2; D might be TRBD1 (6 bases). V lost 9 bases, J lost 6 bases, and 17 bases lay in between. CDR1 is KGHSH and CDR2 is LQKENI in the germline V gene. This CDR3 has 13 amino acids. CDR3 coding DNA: TGTGCCAGTAACAGGGATCGGAGTGATGGCTACACCTTC. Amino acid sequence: CASNRDRSDGYTF.

The CDR3 sequence: CASSLGLGAYEQFF. CDR3 bases: TGCGCCAGCAGCTTAGGACTAGGGGCTTACGAGCAGTTCTTC. This chain connects TRBV5-1 to TRBJ2-1; 7 nucleotides align to TRBD2. The germline V gene has CDR1 SGHRS and CDR2 YFSETQ. CDR3 size: 14 residues. V trimming: 2 bases; J trimming: 10 bases; junction bases outside the gene matches: 9.

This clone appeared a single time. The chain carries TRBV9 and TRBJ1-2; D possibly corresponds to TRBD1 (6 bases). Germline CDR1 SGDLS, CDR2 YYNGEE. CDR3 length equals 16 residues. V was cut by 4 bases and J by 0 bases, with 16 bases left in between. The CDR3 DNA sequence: TGTGCCAGCAGCCCCCTTACGGGGGGCGCTAACTATGGCTACACCTTC. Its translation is CASSPLTGGANYGYTF.

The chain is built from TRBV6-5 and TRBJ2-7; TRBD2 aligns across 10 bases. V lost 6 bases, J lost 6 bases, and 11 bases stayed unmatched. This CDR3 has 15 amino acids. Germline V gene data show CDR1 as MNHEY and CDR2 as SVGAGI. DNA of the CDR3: TGTGCCAGCAGCCGACGGGCTAGCGGGAGTTCCGAGCAGTACTTC. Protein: CASSRRASGSSEQYF.

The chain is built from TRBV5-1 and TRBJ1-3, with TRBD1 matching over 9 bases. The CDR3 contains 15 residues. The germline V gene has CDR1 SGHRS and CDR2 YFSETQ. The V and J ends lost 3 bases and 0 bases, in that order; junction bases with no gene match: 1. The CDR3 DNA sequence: TGCGCCAGCAGCTCGGGACAGGGCTCTGGAAACACCATATATTTT. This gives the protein CASSSGQGSGNTIYF.

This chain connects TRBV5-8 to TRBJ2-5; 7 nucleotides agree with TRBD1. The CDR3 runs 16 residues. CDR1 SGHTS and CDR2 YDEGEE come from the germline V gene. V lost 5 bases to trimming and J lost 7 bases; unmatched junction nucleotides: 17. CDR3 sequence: CASSSPIGQVFLTQYF. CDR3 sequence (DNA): TGTGCCAGCAGTTCCCCTATTGGACAGGTTTTTTTGACCCAGTACTTC.

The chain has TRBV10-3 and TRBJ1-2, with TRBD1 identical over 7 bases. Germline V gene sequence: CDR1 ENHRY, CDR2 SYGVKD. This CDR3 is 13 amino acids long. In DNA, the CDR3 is TGTGCGGTCGGACAGGAGCCGAACTATGGCTACACCTTC. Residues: CAVGQEPNYGYTF.

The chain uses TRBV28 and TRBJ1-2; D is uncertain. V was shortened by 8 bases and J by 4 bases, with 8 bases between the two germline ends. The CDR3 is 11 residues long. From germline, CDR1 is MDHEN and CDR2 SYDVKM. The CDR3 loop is CASRRRYGYTF. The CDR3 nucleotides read TGTGCCAGCCGGAGACGCTATGGCTACACCTTC.

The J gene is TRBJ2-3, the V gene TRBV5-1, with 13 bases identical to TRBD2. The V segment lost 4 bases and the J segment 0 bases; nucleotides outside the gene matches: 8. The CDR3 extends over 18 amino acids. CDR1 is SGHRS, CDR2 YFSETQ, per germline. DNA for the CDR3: TGCGCCAGCAGCCACGGACTAGCGGGGGACTCTAGCACAGATACGCAGTATTTT. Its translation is CASSHGLAGDSSTDTQYF.

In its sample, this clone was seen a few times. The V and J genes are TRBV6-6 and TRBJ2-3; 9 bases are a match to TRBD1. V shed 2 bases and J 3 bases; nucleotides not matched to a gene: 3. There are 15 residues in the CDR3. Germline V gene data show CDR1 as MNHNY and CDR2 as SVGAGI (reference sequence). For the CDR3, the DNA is TGTGCCAGCAGTTACGGGACAGGGTGGACAGATACGCAGTATTTT. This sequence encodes CASSYGTGWTDTQYF.

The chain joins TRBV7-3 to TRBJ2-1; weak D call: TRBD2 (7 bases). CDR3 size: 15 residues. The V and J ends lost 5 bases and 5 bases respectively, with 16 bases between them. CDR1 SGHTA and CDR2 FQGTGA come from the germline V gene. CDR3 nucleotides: TGTGCCAGCAGCGCTCCGGACAGCGGGGACAATGAGCAGTTCTTC. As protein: CASSAPDSGDNEQFF. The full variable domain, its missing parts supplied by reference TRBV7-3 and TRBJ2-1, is GAGVSQTPSNKVTEKGKYVELRCDPISGHTALYWYRQSLGQGPEFLIYFQGTGAADDSGLPNDRFFAVRPEGSVSTLKIQRTERGDSAVYLCASSAPDSGDNEQFFGPGTRLTVL.

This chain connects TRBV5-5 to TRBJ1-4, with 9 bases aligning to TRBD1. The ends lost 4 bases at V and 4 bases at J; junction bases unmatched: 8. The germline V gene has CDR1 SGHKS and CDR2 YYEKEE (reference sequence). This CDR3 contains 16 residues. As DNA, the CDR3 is TGTGCCAGCAGCCGAGGGCAGGGACAGGGTAATGAAAAACTGTTTTTT. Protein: CASSRGQGQGNEKLFF.

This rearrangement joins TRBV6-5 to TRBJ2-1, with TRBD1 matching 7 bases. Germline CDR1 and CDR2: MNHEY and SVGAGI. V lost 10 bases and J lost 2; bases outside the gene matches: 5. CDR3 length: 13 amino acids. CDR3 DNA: TGTGCCATTCTCAGGGGGACCTACAATGAGCAGTTCTTC. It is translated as CAILRGTYNEQFF.

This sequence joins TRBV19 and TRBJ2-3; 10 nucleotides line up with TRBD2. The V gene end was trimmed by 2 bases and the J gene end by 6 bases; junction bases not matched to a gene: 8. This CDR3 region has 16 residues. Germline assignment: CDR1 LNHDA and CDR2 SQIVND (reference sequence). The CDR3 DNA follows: TGTGCCAGTAGTATACAATGGGCTAGCGGGAGTGATACGCAGTATTTT. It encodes CASSIQWASGSDTQYF.

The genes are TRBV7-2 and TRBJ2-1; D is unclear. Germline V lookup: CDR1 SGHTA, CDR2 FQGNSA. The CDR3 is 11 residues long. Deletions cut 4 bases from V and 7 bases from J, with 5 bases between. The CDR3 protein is CASSSSNEQFF. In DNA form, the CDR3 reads TGTGCCAGCAGCTCTTCTAATGAGCAGTTCTTC.

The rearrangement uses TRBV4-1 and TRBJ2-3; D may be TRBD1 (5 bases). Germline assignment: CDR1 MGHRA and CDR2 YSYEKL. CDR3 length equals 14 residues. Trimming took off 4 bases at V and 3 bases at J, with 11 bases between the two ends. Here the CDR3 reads CASSRATGTDTQYF. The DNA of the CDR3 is TGCGCCAGCAGCCGGGCCACAGGTACAGATACGCAGTATTTT.

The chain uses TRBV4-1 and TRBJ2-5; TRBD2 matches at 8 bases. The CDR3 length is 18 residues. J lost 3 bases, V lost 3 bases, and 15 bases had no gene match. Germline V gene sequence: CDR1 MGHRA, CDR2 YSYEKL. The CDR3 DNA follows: TGCGCCAGCAGCCATATACCTGGACTAGCCGGGTGGAAAGAGACCCAGTACTTC. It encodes CASSHIPGLAGWKETQYF.